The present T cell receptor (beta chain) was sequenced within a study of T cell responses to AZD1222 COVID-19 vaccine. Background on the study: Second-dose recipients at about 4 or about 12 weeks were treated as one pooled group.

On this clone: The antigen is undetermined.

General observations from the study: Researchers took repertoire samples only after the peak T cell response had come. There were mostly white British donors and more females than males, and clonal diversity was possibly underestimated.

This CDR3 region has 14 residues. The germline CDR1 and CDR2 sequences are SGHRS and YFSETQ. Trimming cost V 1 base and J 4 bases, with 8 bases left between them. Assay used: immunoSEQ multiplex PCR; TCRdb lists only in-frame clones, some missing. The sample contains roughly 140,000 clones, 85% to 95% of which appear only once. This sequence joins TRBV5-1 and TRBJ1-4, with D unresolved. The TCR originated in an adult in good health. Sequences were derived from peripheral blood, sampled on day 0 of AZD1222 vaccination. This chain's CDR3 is CASSLTDNNEKLFF. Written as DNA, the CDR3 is TGCGCCAGCAGCTTGACGGATAATAATGAAAAACTGTTTTTT.